This T cell receptor beta chain was captured by sequencing in a study of CD8 T cells in ankylosing spondylitis. Trimming took 0 bases from V and 7 from J; bases not matched to a gene: 7. The CDR3 length is 15 residues. CDR1 and CDR2 from the germline V gene are DFQATT and SNEGSKA (reference sequence). MiXCR, applied by TCRdb to the 5' RACE reads, yields one record per CDR3 protein. This sample has 100,000 to 150,000 distinct CDR3 sequences, with more than 9.5% found just once. Study observations and caveats: Ankylosing spondylitis blood seemed to carry a telltale TCR beta motif made of several highly homologous variants. In ankylosing spondylitis patients, matched synovial fluid reportedly showed significant enrichment of disease-linked clones.

This clonotype was detected a few times. No antigen is known for it. The chain is built from TRBV20-1 and TRBJ1-2; 11 nucleotides align to TRBD1. The sequencing sample was made of blood, either unsorted or a sorted T cell fraction (not recorded which). This clonotype was obtained from a female donor with ankylosing spondylitis or in good health (not recorded which). This CDR3 is CSARDRTGGEFGYTF. The CDR3 coding sequence is TGCAGTGCTAGAGATAGGACAGGGGGCGAGTTTGGCTACACCTTC.